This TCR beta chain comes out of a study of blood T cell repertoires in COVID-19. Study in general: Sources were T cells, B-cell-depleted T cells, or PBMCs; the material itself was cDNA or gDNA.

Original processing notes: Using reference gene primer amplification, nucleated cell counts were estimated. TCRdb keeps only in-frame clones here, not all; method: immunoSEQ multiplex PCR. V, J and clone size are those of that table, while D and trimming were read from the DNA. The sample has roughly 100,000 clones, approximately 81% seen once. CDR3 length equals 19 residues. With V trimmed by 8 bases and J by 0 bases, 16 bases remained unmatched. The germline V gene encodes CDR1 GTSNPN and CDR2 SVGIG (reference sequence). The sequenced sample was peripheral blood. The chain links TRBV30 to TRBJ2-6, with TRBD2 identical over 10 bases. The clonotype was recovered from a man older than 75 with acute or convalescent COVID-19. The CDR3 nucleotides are TGTGCCCTAAAAAATCCCGGGACTAGCGCTACCTCTGGGGCCAACGTCCTGACTTTC. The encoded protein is CALKNPGTSATSGANVLTF.